This T cell receptor (beta chain) is from a study of tumor and adjacent non-tumor tissue in lung cancer. In the study overall: Aged about 31 to 80 years, patients included roughly ten men and about 5 women with stage I to III disease. Study-wide results and limits: Higher tumor TCR diversity was associated with shorter survival. Top 100 clones took a larger repertoire share in normal lung.

Three rounds of nested PCR, following a modified ARM-PCR protocol, produced the TCRbeta library. MiXCR was run by TCRdb on the multiplex PCR reads, yielding one entry per CDR3 protein. The data show tens of thousands of distinct CDR3 sequences, roughly 60% seen once. RNA was extracted from bulk tissue without any cell sorting. More than 3 cm separated this lung sample from the edge of the tumor. Between August and November 2014, newly diagnosed, chemotherapy-naive lung cancer patients underwent thoracic surgery in China. As for this clonotype: Antigen unknown. The germline gene is not matched at one end of the junction; a read error may be the cause.

This clonotype originated in an older man with non-small cell lung cancer. Sequencing was done on a sample of distant non-tumor lung tissue.

CDR3 residues: CASSQLNGEGSYTF. The CDR3 DNA reads TGTGCCAGCAGCCAGCTGAATGGGGAGGGCAGCTACACCTTC. The chain uses TRBV4-1 and TRBJ1-2, with D unclear. The CDR3 covers 14 residues. The germline CDR1 and CDR2 sequences are MGHRA and YSYEKL.